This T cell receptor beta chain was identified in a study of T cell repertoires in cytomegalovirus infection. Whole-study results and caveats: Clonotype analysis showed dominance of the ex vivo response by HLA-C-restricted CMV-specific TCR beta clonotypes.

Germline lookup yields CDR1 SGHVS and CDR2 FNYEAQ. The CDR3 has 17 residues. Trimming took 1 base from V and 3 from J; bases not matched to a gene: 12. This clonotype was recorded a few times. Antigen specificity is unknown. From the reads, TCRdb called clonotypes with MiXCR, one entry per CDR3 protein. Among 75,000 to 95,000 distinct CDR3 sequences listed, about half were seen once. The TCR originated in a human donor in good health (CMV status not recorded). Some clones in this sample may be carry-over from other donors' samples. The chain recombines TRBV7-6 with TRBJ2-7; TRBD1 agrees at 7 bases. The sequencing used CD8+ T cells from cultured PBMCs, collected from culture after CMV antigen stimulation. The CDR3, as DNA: TGTGCCAGCAGCTTAGATTACAGGGGTACGGGCGTCTACGAGCAGTACTTC. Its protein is CASSLDYRGTGVYEQYF. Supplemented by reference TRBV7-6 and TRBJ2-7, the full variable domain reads GAGVSQSPRYKVTKRGQDVALRCDPISGHVSLYWYRQALGQGPEFLTYFNYEAQQDKSGLPNDRFSAERPEGSISTLTIQRTEQRDSAMYRCASSLDYRGTGVYEQYFGPGTRLTVT.